A single sample gave rise to the 24 T cell receptor beta chains below, sequenced in a study of blood T cell repertoires in COVID-19. The protocol was immunoSEQ multiplex PCR, while the TCRdb copy is restricted to in-frame clones and leaves out a portion. This sample has more than 110,000 clones, with less than 85% found just once. Specimen: PBMCs or T cells enriched from blood (not recorded which). The receptors originated from a woman aged 18-29 years who had been exposed to COVID-19.

The CDR3 nucleotides read TGTGCCAGCAGCTTAAGTCAGGGTGGAAACACCATATATTTT. This translates into CASSLSQGGNTIYF. The J gene is TRBJ1-3, the V gene TRBV7-3; the D gene is possibly TRBD1 (5 bases). This CDR3 comprises 14 residues. Looked up from germline, CDR1 is SGHTA and CDR2 is FQGTGA. The germline V and J ends were trimmed by 1 base and 3 bases, with 7 bases remaining between them.

V is TRBV11-2 and J is TRBJ1-2; D is unclear. CDR1 is SGHAT, CDR2 FQNNGV, per germline. V shed 2 bases and J shed 2 bases, with 9 bases lying between them. There are 14 residues in the CDR3. CDR3 DNA: TGTGCCAGCAGCTTACTCGGGATGAACTATGGCTACACCTTC. This codes for CASSLLGMNYGYTF.

For the CDR3, the DNA is TGCGCCAGCAGCTTGGATGCGGGGGCGGGTTATGGCTACACCTTC. Translation gives CASSLDAGAGYGYTF. V is TRBV5-1 and J is TRBJ1-2; the D gene is possibly TRBD1 (6 bases). The CDR3 is made up of 15 amino acids. Trimming left V 0 bases short and J 5 bases short, with 14 bases between. The germline V gene encodes CDR1 SGHRS and CDR2 YFSETQ.

J is TRBJ2-7 and V is TRBV19; 7 nucleotides align to TRBD1. The J segment lost 2 bases and the V segment lost 6 bases, leaving 10 bases of the junction unmatched. Germline V lookup: CDR1 LNHDA, CDR2 SQIVND (reference sequence). The CDR3 has 15 residues. The DNA for the CDR3 is TGTGCCAGTAGCAATAACCTAGACAGGGCCTACGAGCAGTACTTC. This gives the protein CASSNNLDRAYEQYF. Variable domain in full (rest from reference TRBV19 and TRBJ2-7): DGGITQSPKYLFRKEGQNVTLSCEQNLNHDAMYWYRQDPGQGLRLIYYSQIVNDFQKGDIAEGYSVSREKKESFPLTVTSAQKNPTAFYLCASSNNLDRAYEQYFGPGTRLTVT.

The chain links TRBV18 to TRBJ1-1; no firm D call. Trimming took 6 bases from V and 4 from J, leaving 12 bases between them. CDR3 length: 13 residues. Germline V CDR1 and CDR2: KGHSH, LQKENI. CDR3 loop: CASSVSGSTEAFF. The CDR3 nucleotides read TGTGCCAGCTCCGTGTCGGGGAGCACTGAAGCTTTCTTT.

For the CDR3, the DNA is TGTGCCAGCAGTTCCCTCCCCAGGTGGCCCCTCCACTTT. Protein: CASSSLPRWPLHF. The rearrangement uses TRBV6-5 and TRBJ1-6; D is unresolved. The CDR3 is 13 amino acids. Trimming cost V 4 bases and J 13 bases, with 14 bases left between them. Looked up from germline, CDR1 is MNHEY and CDR2 is SVGAGI.

The genes are TRBV4-1 and TRBJ1-1; D call uncertain. The CDR3 length is 11 residues. Per germline, CDR1 MGHRA and CDR2 YSYEKL. Trimming shortened V by 1 base and J by 6 bases, and 3 bases separated the two germline ends. The CDR3 region is CASSQGPEAFF. The CDR3 DNA reads as TGCGCCAGCAGCCAAGGGCCTGAAGCTTTCTTT.

Worth noting for this clone: At the DNA level, this CDR3 is encoded by other sequences in the same sample as well. The genes are TRBV18 and TRBJ1-1; tentatively, D is TRBD1 (5 bases). V lost 2 bases and J lost 3, with 7 bases in between. CDR1 is KGHSH, CDR2 LQKENI, per germline. This CDR3 comprises 13 residues. CDR3 sequence reads: CASSPSRDTEAFF. The DNA of the CDR3 is TGTGCCAGCTCACCATCCAGGGACACTGAAGCTTTCTTT.

The CDR3 DNA reads as TGTGCCAGCAGCTTGTCTCTAGCGGCGAGCTCCTACGAGCAGTACTTC. Protein product: CASSLSLAASSYEQYF. The rearrangement joins TRBV13 to TRBJ2-7; 7 bases map to TRBD2. Germline V gene sequence: CDR1 PRHDT, CDR2 FYEKMQ (reference sequence). This CDR3 is 16 amino acids long. The V segment lost 3 bases and the J segment 0 bases; nucleotides outside the gene matches: 8.

This clone was detected only a few times. This chain links TRBV5-4 with TRBJ2-1; 10 bases fit TRBD2. V dropped 3 bases and J dropped 7; count of bases not matched to a gene: 13. The CDR3 length is 17 residues. Germline CDR1 and CDR2: SGHNT and YYREEE (reference sequence). The CDR3 here is CASSSVVVGLASNEQFF. The CDR3 DNA reads as TGTGCCAGCAGCTCCGTGGTAGTGGGACTAGCGTCTAATGAGCAGTTCTTC.

This clone has just a few counts. This chain connects TRBV28 to TRBJ1-5, with TRBD1 identical over 7 bases. Germline CDR1 reads MDHEN; CDR2 reads SYDVKM. J lost 4 bases, V lost 3 bases, and 12 bases had no gene match. This CDR3 has 17 amino acids. The DNA for the CDR3 is TGTGCCAGCAGTTTCCCCTGGTACAGGGGCGTTAATCAGCCCCAGCATTTT. This translates into CASSFPWYRGVNQPQHF. Supplemented by reference TRBV28 and TRBJ1-5, the full variable domain reads DVKVTQSSRYLVKRTGEKVFLECVQDMDHENMFWYRQDPGLGLRLIYFSYDVKMKEKGDIPEGYSVSREKKERFSLILESASTNQTSMYLCASSFPWYRGVNQPQHFGDGTRLSIL.

This chain connects TRBV7-2 to TRBJ1-2; D ambiguous. Germline V gene sequence: CDR1 SGHTA, CDR2 FQGNSA. V lost 4 bases to trimming and J lost 6 bases, with 21 bases between them. The CDR3 totals 16 residues. CDR3 residues: CASSSSPFNTLHGYTF. For the CDR3, the DNA is TGTGCCAGCAGCTCCTCACCCTTCAACACCTTGCATGGCTACACCTTC.

This chain connects TRBV7-8 to TRBJ2-4; TRBD2 agrees at 10 bases. Germline loops: CDR1 SGHVS, CDR2 FQNEAQ. V was pared by 0 bases and J by 0 bases, with 14 bases of the junction left unmatched. The CDR3 loop spans 21 amino acids. CDR3 coding DNA: TGTGCCAGCAGCTTAGCCATCGCCAGTCTAGCGGGAGAAGGAGCCAAAAACATTCAGTACTTC. This gives the protein CASSLAIASLAGEGAKNIQYF.

This clone was observed a few times. The rearrangement links TRBV5-4 to TRBJ1-2; TRBD1 might be the D (6 bases). This CDR3 contains 17 residues. V lost 4 bases and J 0 bases, leaving 19 bases between the germline ends. CDR1 is SGHNT, CDR2 YYREEE, per germline (reference sequence). CDR3 nucleotide sequence: TGTGCCAGCAGCACGTACCGGGCCAGGGGACCTAACTATGGCTACACCTTC. This sequence encodes CASSTYRARGPNYGYTF.

The chain recombines TRBV2 with TRBJ1-4; the D is unclear. V was pared by 4 bases and J by 8 bases, with 8 bases between. Per the germline V gene, CDR1 is SNHLY and CDR2 is FYNNEI. The CDR3 spans 12 residues. CDR3 amino acids: CASSGSVEKLFF. Written as DNA, the CDR3 is TGTGCCAGCAGTGGCTCGGTGGAAAAACTGTTTTTT.

The chain is built from TRBV12-5 and TRBJ1-2; 7 nucleotides line up with TRBD1. The germline V gene encodes CDR1 LGHNT and CDR2 FRNRAP. This CDR3 region has 14 residues. With 3 bases clipped from V and 4 bases from J, the junction kept 5 bases outside the gene matches. The CDR3 coding sequence is TGTGCTAGTGGTTTCGACAGGGAGGTCTATGGCTACACCTTC. Encoded protein: CASGFDREVYGYTF.

The gene calls are TRBV4-3 and TRBJ2-2; 8 nucleotides agree with TRBD2. Germline trimming cut 0 bases from V and 1 base from J; bases unmatched to any gene: 13. The CDR3 runs to 20 residues. CDR1 and CDR2 (germline): LGHNA, YSLEER. The CDR3 here is CASSQDLGVREAENTGELFF. CDR3 sequence (DNA): TGCGCCAGCAGCCAAGATCTTGGGGTGCGGGAGGCTGAGAACACCGGGGAGCTGTTTTTT.

The V gene is TRBV29-1, the J gene TRBJ1-3, with D unclear. The CDR3 runs to 14 residues. The V gene's germline CDR1 is SQVTM and CDR2 ANQGSEA. With 0 bases removed from V and 0 bases from J, the gap between germline ends came to 6 bases. The CDR3: CSVEEYGSGNTIYF. The CDR3, as DNA: TGCAGCGTTGAAGAATACGGCTCTGGAAACACCATATATTTT.

The genes are TRBV14 and TRBJ1-3; D is uncertain. V was clipped by 4 bases and J by 0 bases, with 10 bases between them. CDR3 length: 15 residues. Per the germline V gene, CDR1 is SGHDN and CDR2 is FVKESK. The CDR3 DNA follows: TGTGCCAGCAGCCCCCTCTCTAACTCTGGAAACACCATATATTTT. The encoded protein is CASSPLSNSGNTIYF.

The gene calls are TRBV28 and TRBJ2-1; possibly TRBD2 for D (6 bases). V lost 5 bases and J 5 bases, leaving 16 bases between the germline ends. Looked up from germline, CDR1 is MDHEN and CDR2 is SYDVKM. This CDR3 spans 15 amino acids. CDR3 region: CASSPGGAGNNEQFF. For the CDR3, the DNA is TGTGCCAGCAGTCCAGGCGGGGCGGGGAACAATGAGCAGTTCTTC.

The genes are TRBV11-2 and TRBJ2-3; weak D call: TRBD2 (6 bases). Trimming pared 0 bases from V and 6 bases from J, leaving 19 bases between. Germline V gene sequence: CDR1 SGHAT, CDR2 FQNNGV. CDR3 size: 17 residues. This CDR3 reads CASSLDRLTSQVDTQYF. The CDR3 bases are TGTGCCAGCAGCTTAGATCGGTTGACTAGTCAGGTCGATACGCAGTATTTT.

The genes are TRBV20-1 and TRBJ2-7; the D is unclear. The V and J ends lost 4 bases and 4 bases respectively, with 11 bases between them. The CDR3 extends over 12 amino acids. Germline V lookup: CDR1 DFQATT, CDR2 SNEGSKA (reference sequence). CDR3 in DNA: TGCAGTGCTAATGACCAGGATTACGAGCAGTACTTC. This encodes CSANDQDYEQYF.

CDR3 region: CASISRGRGTEAFF. The CDR3 DNA is TGTGCCAGCATTTCAAGGGGGAGAGGTACTGAAGCTTTCTTT. The V and J genes are TRBV28 and TRBJ1-1, with D tentatively TRBD1 (6 bases). The V gene lost 7 bases and the J gene lost 5 bases, with 17 bases spanning the gap. Germline values: CDR1 MDHEN, CDR2 SYDVKM. There are 14 residues in the CDR3.

The V call is TRBV6-5, the J call TRBJ2-1; 10 bases fit TRBD2. This CDR3 comprises 15 residues. The J segment lost 6 bases and the V segment lost 5 bases, leaving 7 bases of the junction unmatched. In germline, CDR1 is MNHEY, CDR2 SVGAGI. CDR3 in amino acids: CASSIASGSFNEQFF. In DNA form, the CDR3 reads TGTGCCAGCAGTATCGCTAGCGGGAGTTTCAATGAGCAGTTCTTC.